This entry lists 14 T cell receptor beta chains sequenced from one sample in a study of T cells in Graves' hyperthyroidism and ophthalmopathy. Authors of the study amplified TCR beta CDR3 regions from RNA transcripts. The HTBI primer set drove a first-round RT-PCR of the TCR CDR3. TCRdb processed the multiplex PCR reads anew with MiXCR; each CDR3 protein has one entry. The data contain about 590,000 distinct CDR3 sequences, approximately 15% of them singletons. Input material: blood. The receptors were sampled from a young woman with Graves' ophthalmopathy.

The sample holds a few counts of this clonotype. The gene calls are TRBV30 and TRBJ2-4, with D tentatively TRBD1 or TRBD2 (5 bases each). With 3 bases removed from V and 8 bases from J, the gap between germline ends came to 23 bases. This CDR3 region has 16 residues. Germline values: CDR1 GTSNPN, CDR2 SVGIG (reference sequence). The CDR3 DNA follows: TGTGCCTGGAGGAGGGGTCTAAATCAGGGAAGGGACATTCAGTACTTC. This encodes CAWRRGLNQGRDIQYF.

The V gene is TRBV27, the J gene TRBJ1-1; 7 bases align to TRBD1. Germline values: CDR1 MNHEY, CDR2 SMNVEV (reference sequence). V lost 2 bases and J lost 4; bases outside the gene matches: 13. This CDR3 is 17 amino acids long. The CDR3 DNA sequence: TGTGCCAGCAGTTTACAGGACAGGATAGGAACTGGCACTGAAGCTTTCTTT. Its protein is CASSLQDRIGTGTEAFF.

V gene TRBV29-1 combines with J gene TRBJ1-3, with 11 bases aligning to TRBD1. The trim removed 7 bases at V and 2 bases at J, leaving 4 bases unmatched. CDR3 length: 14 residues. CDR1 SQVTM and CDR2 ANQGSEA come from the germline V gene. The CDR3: CSALGQGAGNTIYF. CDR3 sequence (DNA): TGCAGCGCTTTGGGACAGGGGGCTGGAAACACCATATATTTT.

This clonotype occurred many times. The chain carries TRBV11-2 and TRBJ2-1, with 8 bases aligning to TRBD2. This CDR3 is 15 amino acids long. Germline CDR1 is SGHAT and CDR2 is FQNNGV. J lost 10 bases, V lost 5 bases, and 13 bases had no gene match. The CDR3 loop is CASSPIKSGRGEQFF. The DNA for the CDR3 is TGTGCCAGCAGCCCGATAAAAAGCGGGAGAGGGGAGCAGTTCTTC.

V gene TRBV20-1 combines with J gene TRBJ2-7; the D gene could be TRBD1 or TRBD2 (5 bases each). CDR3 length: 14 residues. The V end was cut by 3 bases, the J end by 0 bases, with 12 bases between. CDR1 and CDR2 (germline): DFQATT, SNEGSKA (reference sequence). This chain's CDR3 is CSARSGANSYEQYF. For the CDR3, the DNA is TGCAGTGCTAGGTCCGGGGCCAACTCCTACGAGCAGTACTTC.

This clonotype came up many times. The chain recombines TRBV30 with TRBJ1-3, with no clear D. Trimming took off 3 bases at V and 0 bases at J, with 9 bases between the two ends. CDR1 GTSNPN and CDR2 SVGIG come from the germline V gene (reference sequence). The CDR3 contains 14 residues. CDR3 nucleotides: TGTGCCTGGAGAGTCCCTAGCTCTGGAAACACCATATATTTT. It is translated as CAWRVPSSGNTIYF. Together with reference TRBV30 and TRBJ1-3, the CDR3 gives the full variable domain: SQTIHQWPATLVQPVGSPLSLECTVEGTSNPNLYWYRQAAGRGLQLLFYSVGIGQISSEVPQNLSASRPQDRQFILSSKKLLLSDSGFYLCAWRVPSSGNTIYFGEGSWLTVV.

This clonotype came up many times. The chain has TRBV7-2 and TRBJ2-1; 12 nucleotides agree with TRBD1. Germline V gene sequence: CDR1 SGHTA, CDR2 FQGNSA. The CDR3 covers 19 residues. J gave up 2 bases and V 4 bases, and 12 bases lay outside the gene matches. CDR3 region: CASSSGGTGGRWAYNEQFF. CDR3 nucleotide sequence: TGTGCCAGCAGCTCAGGGGGGACAGGGGGCAGATGGGCCTACAATGAGCAGTTCTTC.

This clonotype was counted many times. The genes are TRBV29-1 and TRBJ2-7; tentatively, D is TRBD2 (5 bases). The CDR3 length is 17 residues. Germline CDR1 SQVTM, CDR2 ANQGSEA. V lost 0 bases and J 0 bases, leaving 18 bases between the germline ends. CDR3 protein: CSVEDQTRGSFSYEQYF. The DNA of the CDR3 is TGCAGCGTTGAAGATCAGACTCGGGGTAGCTTCTCCTACGAGCAGTACTTC.

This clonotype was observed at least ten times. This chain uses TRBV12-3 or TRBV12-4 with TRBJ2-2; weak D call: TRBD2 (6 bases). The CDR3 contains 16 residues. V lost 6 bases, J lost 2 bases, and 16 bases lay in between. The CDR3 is CASSWAFSGNTGELFF. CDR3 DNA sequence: TGTGCCAGCAGCTGGGCGTTTAGCGGTAACACCGGGGAGCTGTTTTTT.

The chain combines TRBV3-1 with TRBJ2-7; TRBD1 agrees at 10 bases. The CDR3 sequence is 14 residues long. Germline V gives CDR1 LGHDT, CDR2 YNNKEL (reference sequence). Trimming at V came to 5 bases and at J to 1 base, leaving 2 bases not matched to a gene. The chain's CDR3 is CASSDRGPSYEQYF. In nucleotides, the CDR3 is TGTGCCAGCAGCGACAGGGGGCCGTCCTACGAGCAGTACTTC.

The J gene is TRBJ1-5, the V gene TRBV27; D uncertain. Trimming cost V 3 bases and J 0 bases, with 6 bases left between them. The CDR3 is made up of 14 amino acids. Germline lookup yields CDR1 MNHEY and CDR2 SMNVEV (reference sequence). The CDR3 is CASSFDGSNQPQHF. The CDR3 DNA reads TGTGCCAGCAGTTTTGACGGTAGCAATCAGCCCCAGCATTTT.

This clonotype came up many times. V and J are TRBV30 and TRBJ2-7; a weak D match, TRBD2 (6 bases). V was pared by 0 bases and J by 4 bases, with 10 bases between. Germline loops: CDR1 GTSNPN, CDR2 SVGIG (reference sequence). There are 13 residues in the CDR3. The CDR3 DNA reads TGTGCCTGGAGTGTAGGAGGAGGGTACGAGCAGTACTTC. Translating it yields CAWSVGGGYEQYF.

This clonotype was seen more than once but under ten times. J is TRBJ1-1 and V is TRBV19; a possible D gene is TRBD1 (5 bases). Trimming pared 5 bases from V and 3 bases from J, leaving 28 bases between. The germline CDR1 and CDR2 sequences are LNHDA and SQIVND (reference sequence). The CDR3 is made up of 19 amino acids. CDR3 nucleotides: TGTGCCAGTAGTGGGACTCGTTATAATCCCGTGGAAGGGCACACTGAAGCTTTCTTT. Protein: CASSGTRYNPVEGHTEAFF.

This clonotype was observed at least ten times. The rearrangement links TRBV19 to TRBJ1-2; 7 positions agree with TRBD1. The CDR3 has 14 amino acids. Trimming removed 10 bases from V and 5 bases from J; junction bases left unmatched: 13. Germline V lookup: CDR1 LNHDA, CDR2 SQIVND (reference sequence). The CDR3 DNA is TGTGCCACCAGCGGTTACAGGGGTTCTTATGGCTACACCTTC. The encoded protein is CATSGYRGSYGYTF.